Listed below are T cell receptor beta chains from one sample, sequenced in a study of cytomegalovirus exposure and HLA in healthy donors. Clones were sequenced by immunoSEQ multiplex PCR, and TCRdb holds only the in-frame ones, with some missing. The sample shows roughly 80,000 clones, 65% to 80% of them seen only once. Sequencing was done on a sample of PBMCs. The source of these receptors is a male donor in good health and CMV-seropositive. CDR3s include the opening cysteine and the closing phenylalanine or tryptophan.

CDR3 protein: CASSLNSGGAQNTQYF
V gene: TRBV7-3

CDR3 protein: CASSTGTGRADTQYF
V gene: TRBV5-1

CDR3 protein: CASSISGLAFNLYNEQFF
V gene: TRBV19

CDR3 protein: CASSYSSGSTDTQYF
V gene: TRBV7-9

CDR3 protein: CASSLRGTYGPSNQPQHF
V gene: TRBV7-2

CDR3 protein: CASWGAGELFF
V gene: TRBV27

CDR3 protein: CASSLKGFLDEQYF
V gene: TRBV7-6

CDR3 protein: CASSLGGYGYTF
V gene: TRBV28

CDR3 protein: CASSDTRGAQPQHF
V gene: TRBV18

CDR3 protein: CASSLRTGGYEQYF
V gene: TRBV5-8

CDR3 protein: CASSNPGDNDGYTF
V gene: TRBV25-1

CDR3 protein: CASSRGQANTDTQYF
V gene: TRBV7-2

CDR3 protein: CASMGQGSNQPQHF
V gene: TRBV27

CDR3 protein: CASSPAVASGGQRTDTQYF
V gene: TRBV5-6

CDR3 protein: CASSLLQGFGAGTEAFF
V gene: TRBV19

CDR3 protein: CASSEEGAGRPQHF
V gene: TRBV2

CDR3 protein: CASSFPGVYGYTF
V gene: TRBV7-2

CDR3 protein: CASRRAQGGSYEQYF
V gene: TRBV27

CDR3 protein: CASSPRGQNYEQYF
V gene: TRBV18

CDR3 protein: CASSLRDRLNTEAFF
V gene: TRBV5-4

CDR3 protein: CASSPPSGTDTQYF
V gene: TRBV18

CDR3 protein: CAWRTSGRAFGELFF
V gene: TRBV30

CDR3 protein: CASSFGRAATNEKLFF
V gene: TRBV7-9

CDR3 protein: CASSPYTGELFF
V gene: TRBV27

CDR3 protein: CAIEGAGGAFF
V gene: TRBV10-3

CDR3 protein: CSVGQGAPYEQYF
V gene: TRBV29-1

CDR3 protein: CASSLTPGQPQHF
V gene: TRBV7-3

CDR3 protein: CASSQGANGYTF
V gene: TRBV6-5

CDR3 protein: CASSLLRSPLHF
V gene: TRBV28

CDR3 protein: CASSGTGGSGELFF
V gene: TRBV6-1

CDR3 protein: CASSLRKRSGVADTQYF
V gene: TRBV7-2

CDR3 protein: CASSLRGGGASNEQFF
V gene: TRBV7-3

CDR3 protein: CASSLMGWESGELFF
V gene: TRBV5-1

CDR3 protein: CASSPSGQDSEAFF
V gene: TRBV7-2

CDR3 protein: CASSYSPAAASYEQYF
V gene: TRBV6-6

CDR3 protein: CASSSHPSSPQYF
V gene: TRBV27

CDR3 protein: CSARDRGNTIYF
V gene: TRBV29-1

CDR3 protein: CASSEGVGSTEAFF
V gene: TRBV6-4

CDR3 protein: CASSSYNTDTQYF
V gene: TRBV5-6

CDR3 protein: CAWSSFGLAGETQYF
V gene: TRBV30

CDR3 protein: CASSQEAGTASRELFF
V gene: TRBV4-3

CDR3 protein: CSVPTSGSSYNEQFF
V gene: TRBV29-1

CDR3 protein: CASRIAGETQYF
V gene: TRBV19

CDR3 protein: CASSGQGQFYGYTF
V gene: TRBV21-1

CDR3 protein: CASSPSHESYEQYF
V gene: TRBV11-2

CDR3 protein: CASSELQSSYEQYF
V gene: TRBV10-2

CDR3 protein: CASSPQRGFSGANVLTF
V gene: TRBV7-3

CDR3 protein: CASSQGGRGREQYF
V gene: TRBV6-1

CDR3 protein: CASSFETGWNTEAFF
V gene: TRBV7-8